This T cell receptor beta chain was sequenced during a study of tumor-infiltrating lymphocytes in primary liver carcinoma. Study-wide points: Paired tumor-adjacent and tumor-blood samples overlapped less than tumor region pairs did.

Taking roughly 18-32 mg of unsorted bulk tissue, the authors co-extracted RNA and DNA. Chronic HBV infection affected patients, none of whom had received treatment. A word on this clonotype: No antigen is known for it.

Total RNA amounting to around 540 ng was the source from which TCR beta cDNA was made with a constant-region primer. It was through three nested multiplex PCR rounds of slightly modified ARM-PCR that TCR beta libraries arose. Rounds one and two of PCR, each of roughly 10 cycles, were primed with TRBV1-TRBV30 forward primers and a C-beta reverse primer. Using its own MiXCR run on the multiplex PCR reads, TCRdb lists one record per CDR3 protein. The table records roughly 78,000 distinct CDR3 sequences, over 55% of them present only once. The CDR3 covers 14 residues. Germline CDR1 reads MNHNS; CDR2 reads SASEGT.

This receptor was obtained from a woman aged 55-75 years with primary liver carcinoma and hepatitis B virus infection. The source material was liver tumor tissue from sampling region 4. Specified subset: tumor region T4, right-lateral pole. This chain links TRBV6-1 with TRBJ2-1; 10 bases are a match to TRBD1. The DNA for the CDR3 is TGTACCATCAGGGAACGGGACAGGGGTCATAAGCAGTTCTTC. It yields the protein CTIRERDRGHKQFF.